This TCR beta chain was found in a study of cytomegalovirus exposure and HLA in healthy donors. Notes on the study in general: The listing of 150 or so TCR beta chains classed them as cytomegalovirus-associated.

Worth noting for this clone: Its matching antigen is unknown.

This CDR3 region has 18 residues. Germline lookup yields CDR1 SNHLY and CDR2 FYNNEI. V gave up 5 bases and J gave up 0 bases; unmatched junction bases: 12. Data came from immunoSEQ multiplex PCR; TCRdb stores just in-frame clones and leaves some out. The sample consists of 180,000 or so clones, 70% to 85% of them appearing once. Source material: PBMCs. The chain combines TRBV2 with TRBJ1-5, with 8 bases that match TRBD1. This receptor was taken from a woman aged 25-40 years in good health and CMV-seropositive. CDR3 nucleotide sequence: TGTGCCAGCAGTCGGGACAGGAGCCTCCAGTATAGCAATCAGCCCCAGCATTTT. This codes for CASSRDRSLQYSNQPQHF.